This entry lists 9 T cell receptor beta chains sequenced from one sample in a study of PD-1 blockade in mismatch repair-deficient tumors. Time point described: roughly ten-day in vitro stimulation with candidate neoantigen peptide 6. Clones were sequenced by immunoSEQ multiplex PCR, and TCRdb holds only the in-frame ones, with some missing. The table includes some 14,000 clones, more than 85% detected once. No antigens are known for them. This specimen consisted of cells cultured in vitro, obtained from a patient treated with pembrolizumab. These receptor sequences come from an adult with mismatch repair-deficient cancer.

J is TRBJ2-6 and V is TRBV19; 9 bases line up with TRBD1. CDR3 size: 15 residues. Germline V gene data show CDR1 as LNHDA and CDR2 as SQIVND (reference sequence). In DNA, the CDR3 is TGTGCGTCGGACAGGGGATCTGCTGGGGCCAACGTCCTGACTTTC. Translating it yields CASDRGSAGANVLTF. The whole variable domain, filled in from reference TRBV19 and TRBJ2-6, reads DGGITQSPKYLFRKEGQNVTLSCEQNLNHDAMYWYRQDPGQGLRLIYYSQIVNDFQKGDIAEGYSVSREKKESFPLTVTSAQKNPTAFYLCASDRGSAGANVLTFGAGSRLTVL.

The chain uses TRBV19 and TRBJ2-1, with 11 positions matching TRBD2. The CDR3 has 14 residues. The V gene end was trimmed by 5 bases and the J gene end by 7 bases; junction bases not matched to a gene: 4. The germline V gene has CDR1 LNHDA and CDR2 SQIVND (reference sequence). Here the CDR3 DNA reads TGTGCCAGTAGTTCTAGCGGGAGGTGGAATGAGCAGTTCTTC. It specifies CASSSSGRWNEQFF.

This rearrangement joins TRBV10-2 to TRBJ2-3, with 8 bases that match TRBD1. The CDR3 is 13 residues long. The V gene end was trimmed by 10 bases and the J gene end by 3 bases; junction bases not matched to a gene: 6. Germline CDR1 and CDR2: WSHSY and SAAADI. The CDR3 sequence: CATAGQGTDTQYF. For the CDR3, the DNA is TGCGCCACCGCCGGACAGGGAACAGATACGCAGTATTTT.

This rearrangement joins TRBV5-4 to TRBJ2-7; D is undetermined. In germline, CDR1 is SGHNT, CDR2 YYREEE (reference sequence). V lost 2 bases and J 1 base, leaving 7 bases between the germline ends. This CDR3 has 13 amino acids. The chain's CDR3 is CASSLPQSYEQYF. The DNA of the CDR3 is TGTGCCAGCAGCTTACCCCAGTCCTACGAGCAGTACTTC. Filled out from reference TRBV5-4 and TRBJ2-7, the complete variable domain reads ETGVTQSPTHLIKTRGQQVTLRCSSQSGHNTVSWYQQALGQGPQFIFQYYREEENGRGNFPPRFSGLQFPNYSSELNVNALELDDSALYLCASSLPQSYEQYFGPGTRLTVT.

The chain joins TRBV28 to TRBJ1-3; TRBD1 might be the D (5 bases). CDR1 and CDR2 from the germline V gene are MDHEN and SYDVKM. There are 18 residues in the CDR3. Trimming took off 1 base at V and 0 bases at J, with 16 bases between the two ends. The CDR3 bases are TGTGCCAGCAGTTTATACCCCAGGGCACAGCACTCTGGAAACACCATATATTTT. This translates into CASSLYPRAQHSGNTIYF.

The chain joins TRBV6-5 to TRBJ1-6; D call uncertain. Germline loops: CDR1 MNHEY, CDR2 SVGAGI. This CDR3 region has 12 residues. V lost 2 bases and J lost 6, with 2 bases in between. The CDR3 protein is CASSYINSPLHF. CDR3 sequence (DNA): TGTGCCAGCAGTTACATTAATTCACCCCTCCACTTT.

The rearrangement joins TRBV9 to TRBJ2-1; TRBD2 matches at 10 bases. The CDR3 covers 16 residues. The junction had 8 bases not matched to a gene; V was cut back by 4 bases and J by 4 bases. Germline CDR1 SGDLS, CDR2 YYNGEE. The CDR3 nucleotides are TGTGCCAGCAGCCCTATAGCGGGAGGACTATACAATGAGCAGTTCTTC. Its protein is CASSPIAGGLYNEQFF.

The chain joins TRBV7-8 to TRBJ2-7; 9 nucleotides match TRBD2. The CDR3 is 15 residues long. The germline CDR1 and CDR2 sequences are SGHVS and FQNEAQ. The V and J ends lost 1 base and 2 bases, in that order; junction bases with no gene match: 3. The CDR3 region is CASSLVLAGTYEQYF. CDR3 nucleotide sequence: TGTGCCAGCAGCTTAGTTCTAGCGGGGACCTACGAGCAGTACTTC.

The chain links TRBV6-1 to TRBJ2-7; the match to TRBD2 covers 12 bases. The CDR3 is made up of 16 amino acids. Germline V lookup: CDR1 MNHNS, CDR2 SASEGT. Germline trimming cut 3 bases from V and 3 bases from J; bases unmatched to any gene: 6. The CDR3 DNA is TGTGCCAGCAGTGACGCGACTAGCGGGAGATTCTACGAGCAGTACTTC. Residues: CASSDATSGRFYEQYF.